Detailed here is one TCR beta chain. As yet, its antigen is unknown. A much larger clone is a single base away; this may be a read error. This CDR3 contains 15 residues. Germline CDR1 MNHEY, CDR2 SVGAGI. The sample is drawn from a study of blood T cells in healthy people across ages. PCR was performed a second time for roughly 7 to 11 cycles using a sample-barcoded 5' primer and a J-beta primer mix. TCRdb independently ran MiXCR on the 5' RACE reads; one entry per CDR3 protein. The sample has about 640,000 distinct CDR3 sequences; about 28% are singletons. Study-level points and caveats: Whereas aged donors had fewer naive CD4+ cells, long-lived donors had more of them and higher diversity.

V usage is TRBV6-5 and J usage is TRBJ2-5; 8 nucleotides match TRBD1. The specimen was blood. The TCR originated in a woman aged 80 or over in good health. The CDR3 nucleotides read TGTGCCGGCAGTTCCGACAGGGGTGCGGAAGAGACCCAGTACTTC. It translates to CAGSSDRGAEETQYF.